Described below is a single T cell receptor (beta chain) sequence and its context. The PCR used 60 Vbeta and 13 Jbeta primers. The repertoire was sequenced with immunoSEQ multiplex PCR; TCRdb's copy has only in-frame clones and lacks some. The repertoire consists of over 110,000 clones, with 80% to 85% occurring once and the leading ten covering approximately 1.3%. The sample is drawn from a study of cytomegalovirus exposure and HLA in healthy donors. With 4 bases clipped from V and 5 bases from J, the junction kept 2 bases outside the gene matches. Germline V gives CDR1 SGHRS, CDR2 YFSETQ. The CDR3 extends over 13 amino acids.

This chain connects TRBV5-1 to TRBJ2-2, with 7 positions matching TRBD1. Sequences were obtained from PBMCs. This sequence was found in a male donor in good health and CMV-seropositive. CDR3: CASSPQGTGELFF. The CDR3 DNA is TGCGCCAGCAGCCCACAGGGGACCGGGGAGCTGTTTTTT.